These 20 T cell receptor beta chains were sequenced from one sample in a study of breast tumors, draining lymph nodes, adjacent tissues. Breast cancer patients provided tissue from their axillary draining lymph nodes. TCRdb reprocessed the multiplex PCR reads via MiXCR and lists one record per CDR3 protein. In the table there are fewer than 90,000 distinct CDR3 sequences, over 25% of which are singletons. Sample: axillary lymph node tissue. These receptors were collected from a female donor with breast cancer. Some clones in this sample may be carry-over from other donors' samples.

This clonotype was seen many times. The gene calls are TRBV7-8 and TRBJ2-1; 10 bases are shared with TRBD1. V lost 5 bases to trimming and J lost 8 bases; unmatched junction nucleotides: 3. This CDR3 contains 13 residues. Germline values: CDR1 SGHVS, CDR2 FQNEAQ. CDR3 loop: CASSLDRGDEQFF. The CDR3, as DNA: TGTGCCAGCAGCCTGGACAGGGGGGATGAGCAGTTCTTC.

The rearrangement uses TRBV5-6 and TRBJ2-7; TRBD1 is a possible D gene (6 bases). V was cut by 3 bases and J by 4 bases, with 20 bases left in between. Germline assignment: CDR1 SGHDT and CDR2 YYEEEE. The CDR3 runs to 16 residues. CDR3 loop: CASSWANDRNRYEQYF. CDR3 in DNA: TGTGCCAGCAGCTGGGCGAACGACAGGAACCGATACGAGCAGTACTTC.

This clonotype was picked up many times. The chain recombines TRBV24-1 with TRBJ2-1, with D uncertain. The CDR3 has 14 residues. The germline gives CDR1 KGHDR, CDR2 SFDVKD. V dropped 4 bases and J dropped 4 bases, with 10 bases sitting between them. The CDR3 spells CATSDGRIYNEQFF. CDR3 sequence (DNA): TGTGCCACCAGTGACGGACGGATTTACAATGAGCAGTTCTTC.

The table lists this clonotype with a count of one. A read error may be the cause here, since a much bigger clone is one base away. J is TRBJ2-7 and V is TRBV28; 8 nucleotides agree with TRBD2. The CDR3 is 16 residues long. Germline V gene data show CDR1 as MDHEN and CDR2 as SYDVKM. In DNA form, the CDR3 reads TGTGCCAGCAGTTTTGAGCGGGAGAGGCAATCCTGCGAGCAGTACTTC. It translates to CASSFERERQSCEQYF.

As for this clonotype: A much larger clone is a single base away; this may be a read error. The chain couples TRBV7-3 to TRBJ1-1; D is ambiguous. V lost 1 base and J 4 bases, leaving 7 bases between the germline ends. The CDR3 covers 13 residues. CDR1 is SGHTA, CDR2 FQGTGA, per germline. CDR3 residues: CASSLRRGTEAFF. The CDR3 region has the DNA TGTGCCAGCAGCTTAAGGCGGGGCACTGAAGCTTTCTTT.

This clonotype was picked up many times. The rearrangement links TRBV13 to TRBJ2-7; D is possibly TRBD2 (6 bases). The CDR3 has 15 amino acids. V gave up 4 bases and J gave up 0 bases, with 13 bases separating them. Germline V gene data show CDR1 as PRHDT and CDR2 as FYEKMQ (reference sequence). The CDR3 is CASSYLADYSYEQYF. In DNA form, the CDR3 reads TGTGCCAGCAGCTATTTAGCGGATTACTCCTACGAGCAGTACTTC. Combining the CDR3 with reference TRBV13 and TRBJ2-7 gives the whole variable domain AAGVIQSPRHLIKEKRETATLKCYPIPRHDTVYWYQQGPGQDPQFLISFYEKMQSDKGSIPDRFSAQQFSDYHSELNMSSLELGDSALYFCASSYLADYSYEQYFGPGTRLTVT.

This clonotype has a count of ten or more. The V call is TRBV12-3 or TRBV12-4, the J call TRBJ2-1; perhaps TRBD2 as D (6 bases). V was clipped by 6 bases and J by 4 bases, with 16 bases between them. This CDR3 is built from 15 residues. CDR3 amino acids: CASRVGTGAYNEQFF. The CDR3 nucleotides read TGTGCCAGCAGGGTTGGAACGGGAGCGTACAATGAGCAGTTCTTC.

This clonotype was detected ten times or more. The chain joins TRBV3-1 to TRBJ2-1; the match to TRBD2 covers 14 bases. This CDR3 has 16 residues. In germline, CDR1 is LGHDT, CDR2 YNNKEL (reference sequence). J lost 10 bases, V lost 4 bases, and 9 bases had no gene match. CDR3 in DNA: TGTGCCAGCAGCCCCACGACTAGCGGGAGGGGGGGAGAGCAGTTCTTC. As protein: CASSPTTSGRGGEQFF.

This clonotype was seen ten or more times. J is TRBJ1-1 and V is TRBV10-3; tentative D call: TRBD1 (6 bases). The CDR3 sequence is 15 residues long. The V and J ends lost 3 bases and 10 bases respectively, with 21 bases between them. Germline V gene sequence: CDR1 ENHRY, CDR2 SYGVKD. CDR3 loop: CAISDPRDTTFGAFF. The CDR3 DNA is TGTGCCATCAGTGACCCCAGGGACACGACCTTCGGAGCTTTCTTT.

This clonotype appeared many times. The genes are TRBV19 and TRBJ2-6, with D possibly being TRBD2 (6 bases). The V end was cut by 6 bases, the J end by 0 bases, with 15 bases between. The CDR3 spans 17 residues. Per the germline V gene, CDR1 is LNHDA and CDR2 is SQIVND (reference sequence). CDR3 in DNA: TGTGCCAGTAGGCCGGGACTGCCATTCTCTGGGGCCAACGTCCTGACTTTC. It encodes CASRPGLPFSGANVLTF. Together with reference TRBV19 and TRBJ2-6, the CDR3 gives the full variable domain: DGGITQSPKYLFRKEGQNVTLSCEQNLNHDAMYWYRQDPGQGLRLIYYSQIVNDFQKGDIAEGYSVSREKKESFPLTVTSAQKNPTAFYLCASRPGLPFSGANVLTFGAGSRLTVL.

This clonotype was seen at least ten times. This chain links TRBV20-1 with TRBJ2-1, with a tentative D call TRBD1 (6 bases). From germline, CDR1 is DFQATT and CDR2 SNEGSKA (reference sequence). V was cut by 3 bases and J by 6 bases, with 15 bases left in between. The CDR3 consists of 14 residues. CDR3 sequence (DNA): TGCAGTGCTAGCCACAGGGTACGGGTCAATGAGCAGTTCTTC. This gives the protein CSASHRVRVNEQFF.

This clonotype has ten or more counts. V usage is TRBV2 and J usage is TRBJ2-3; 14 bases line up with TRBD2. Trimming cost V 6 bases and J 3 bases; bases outside gene matches: 8. Germline CDR1 and CDR2: SNHLY and FYNNEI. This CDR3 comprises 17 residues. This CDR3 reads CASRPGTSGRGTDTQYF. CDR3 nucleotides: TGTGCCAGCAGGCCCGGGACTAGCGGGAGAGGTACAGATACGCAGTATTTT.

In regard to this clonotype: The conserved phenylalanine or tryptophan normally closing the CDR3 is absent here, so this likely arose from a read error. Here the CDR3 DNA reads TGTGCCAGCAGTCACTCGACCCTGGGAGCGGAGACCTACGAGCAGTACCTC. It specifies CASSHSTLGAETYEQYL. The chain links TRBV6-5 to TRBJ2-7; D might be TRBD2 (5 bases). There are 17 residues in the CDR3. Germline CDR1 MNHEY, CDR2 SVGAGI.

This clonotype was seen at least ten times. This chain links TRBV5-1 with TRBJ2-1, with 8 bases lining up with TRBD2. The junction had 9 bases not matched to a gene; V was cut back by 5 bases and J by 8 bases. Looked up from germline, CDR1 is SGHRS and CDR2 is YFSETQ. The CDR3 extends over 14 amino acids. Written as DNA, the CDR3 is TGCGCCAGCAGGATCGGGAGGGCCTCGGATGAGCAGTTCTTC. Translated, it gives CASRIGRASDEQFF.

About this clonotype: A much larger clonotype is one base distant, so this may be a read error. The chain uses TRBV12-3 or TRBV12-4 and TRBJ1-2; D unresolved. The CDR3 consists of 12 residues. The CDR3 DNA follows: TGTGCCCGCAGTTTCTTCCCCTATGGCTACACCTTC. This gives the protein CARSFFPYGYTF.

The CDR3 is CSARGQGYGHTF. CDR3 bases: TGCAGTGCGAGGGGACAGGGTTACGGCCACACCTTC. The V and J genes are TRBV20-1 and TRBJ1-2; 9 bases agree with TRBD1. V lost 6 bases and J lost 12; bases outside the gene matches: 11. Germline-derived CDR1 and CDR2 are DFQATT and SNEGSKA (reference sequence). This CDR3 region has 12 residues.

The sample holds many counts of this clonotype. This sequence may be a read error, since a much larger clone differs from it by one base. The chain joins TRBV20-1 to TRBJ2-7, with D perhaps matching TRBD1 (6 bases). This CDR3 is 14 amino acids long. Germline lookup yields CDR1 DFQATT and CDR2 SNEGSKA (reference sequence). CDR3 sequence: CNARTYTGQHEQYF. Written as DNA, the CDR3 is TGCAATGCTAGAACCTACACAGGGCAACACGAGCAGTACTTC.

This chain links TRBV27 with TRBJ1-1; D might be TRBD1 (6 bases). V was trimmed by 2 bases and J by 4 bases, leaving 11 bases between them. The CDR3 runs 14 residues. Germline loops: CDR1 MNHEY, CDR2 SMNVEV (reference sequence). The CDR3, as DNA: TGTGCCAGCAGTTTAGCTCAGGGGAGCACTGAAGCTTTCTTT. This codes for CASSLAQGSTEAFF.

This clonotype turned up a few times. Since a much larger clone is just one base distant, this may be a read error. The gene calls are TRBV9 and TRBJ2-7; D possibly uses TRBD1 or TRBD2 (5 bases each). Looked up from germline, CDR1 is SGDLS and CDR2 is YYNGEE. The CDR3 is 14 amino acids. CDR3 nucleotides: TGTGCCAGCAGCGTTACGGGGCCTCCGGAGGAGCAGTCCTTC. Protein: CASSVTGPPEEQSF.

The table lists this clonotype with many counts. The chain is built from TRBV24-1 and TRBJ2-1; possibly TRBD2 for D (6 bases). Germline CDR1 is KGHDR and CDR2 is SFDVKD. The length of the CDR3 is 14 residues. V was pared by 6 bases and J by 6 bases, with 14 bases between. The chain's CDR3 is CATSHLYGGNEQFF. As DNA, the CDR3 is TGTGCCACCAGTCATCTGTACGGGGGCAATGAGCAGTTCTTC.